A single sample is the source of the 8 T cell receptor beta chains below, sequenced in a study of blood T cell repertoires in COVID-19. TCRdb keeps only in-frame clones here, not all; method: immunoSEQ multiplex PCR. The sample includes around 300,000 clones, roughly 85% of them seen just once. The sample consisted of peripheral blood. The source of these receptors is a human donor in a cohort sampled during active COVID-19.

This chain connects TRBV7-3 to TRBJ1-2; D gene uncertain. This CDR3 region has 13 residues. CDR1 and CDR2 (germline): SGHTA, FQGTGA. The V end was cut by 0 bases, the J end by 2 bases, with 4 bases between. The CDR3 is CASSLTSNYGYTF. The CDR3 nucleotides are TGTGCCAGCAGCTTAACATCGAACTATGGCTACACCTTC.

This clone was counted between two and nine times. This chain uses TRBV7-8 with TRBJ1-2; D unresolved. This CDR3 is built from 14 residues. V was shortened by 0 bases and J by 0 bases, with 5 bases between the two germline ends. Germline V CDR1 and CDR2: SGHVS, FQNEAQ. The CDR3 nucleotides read TGTGCCAGCAGCTTAGCACCGGCTAACTATGGCTACACCTTC. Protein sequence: CASSLAPANYGYTF.

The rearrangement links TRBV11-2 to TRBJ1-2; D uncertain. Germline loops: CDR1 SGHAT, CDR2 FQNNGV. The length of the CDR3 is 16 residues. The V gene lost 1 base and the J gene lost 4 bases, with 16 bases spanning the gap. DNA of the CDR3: TGTGCCAGCAGCTTAGGGTCGCGCGGGGAGGCCTATGGCTACACCTTC. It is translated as CASSLGSRGEAYGYTF.

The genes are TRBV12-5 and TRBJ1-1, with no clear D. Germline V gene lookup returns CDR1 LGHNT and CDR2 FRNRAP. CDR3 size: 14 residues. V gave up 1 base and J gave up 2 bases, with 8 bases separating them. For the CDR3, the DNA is TGTGCTAGTGGTTTGGCCACTTACAACACTGAAGCTTTCTTT. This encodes CASGLATYNTEAFF.

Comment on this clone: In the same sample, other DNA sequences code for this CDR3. The CDR3 spells CASSVGGGTSYEQYF. The CDR3 DNA is TGTGCCAGCAGCGTAGGGGGCGGGACTTCCTACGAGCAGTACTTC. The chain joins TRBV9 to TRBJ2-7; D may be TRBD2 (6 bases). The length of the CDR3 is 15 residues. V lost 0 bases to trimming and J lost 1 base, with 11 bases between them. Germline lookup yields CDR1 SGDLS and CDR2 YYNGEE.

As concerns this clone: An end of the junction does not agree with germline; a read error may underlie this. CDR3 DNA: TGTTCCAGCAGGTTGACAGGGGTCAACTATGGCTACACCTTC. It specifies CSSRLTGVNYGYTF. The rearrangement uses TRBV2 and TRBJ1-2; 8 bases line up with TRBD1. This CDR3 is 14 amino acids long. CDR1 SNHLY and CDR2 FYNNEI come from the germline V gene.

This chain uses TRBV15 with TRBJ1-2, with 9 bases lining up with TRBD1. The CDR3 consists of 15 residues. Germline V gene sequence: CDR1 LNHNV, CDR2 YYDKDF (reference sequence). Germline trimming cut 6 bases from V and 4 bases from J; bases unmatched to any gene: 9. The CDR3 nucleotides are TGTGCCACCAGTCGGGACAGGGTCAGCCCCTATGGCTACACCTTC. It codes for CATSRDRVSPYGYTF.

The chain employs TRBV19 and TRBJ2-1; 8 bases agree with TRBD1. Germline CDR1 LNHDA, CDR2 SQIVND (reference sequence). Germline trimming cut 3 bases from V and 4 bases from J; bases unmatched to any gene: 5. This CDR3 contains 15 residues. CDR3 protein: CASSMDRAGYNEQFF. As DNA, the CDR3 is TGTGCCAGTAGTATGGACAGGGCAGGTTACAATGAGCAGTTCTTC.